These T cell receptor beta chains were read from a single sample in a study of cytomegalovirus exposure and HLA in healthy donors. Sequencing used immunoSEQ multiplex PCR; TCRdb keeps in-frame clones, though not all of them. The profile shows about 190,000 clones, 84% of them singletons. The sample comprised PBMCs. The receptors derive from a boy aged 5-17 years in good health and CMV-seronegative. Each CDR3 is given with its conserved first and last residue. The D gene is left open where the match is weak. Part of the rows lack a size; the others show once, few, many or a class for expanded clones.

size: .; D: .; J: TRBJ1-2; V: TRBV4-3; CDR3: CASSQEGSGVSPYTF; DNA: TGCGCCAGCAGCCAAGAGGGGTCCGGGGTGAGTCCCTACACCTTC
size: .; D: TRBD2; J: TRBJ2-1; V: TRBV7-2; CDR3: CASSLRGGNEQFF; DNA: TGTGCCAGCAGCTTACGGGGGGGCAATGAGCAGTTCTTC
size: .; D: .; J: TRBJ1-3; V: TRBV29-1; CDR3: CSVAKQGNAGNTIYF; DNA: TGCAGCGTTGCTAAGCAGGGGAATGCCGGAAACACCATATATTTT
size: .; D: .; J: TRBJ1-1; V: TRBV6-6; CDR3: CASSDSSGGTEAFF; DNA: TGTGCCAGCAGTGACAGCTCCGGGGGCACTGAAGCTTTCTTT
size: few; D: .; J: TRBJ1-6; V: TRBV6-5; CDR3: CASSYSTAGVSPLHF; DNA: TGTGCCAGCAGTTACTCGACTGCAGGGGTTTCACCCCTCCACTTT
size: .; D: TRBD2; J: TRBJ2-7; V: TRBV5-6; CDR3: CASSSGGWLNYYEQYF; DNA: TGTGCCAGCAGCTCGGGGGGGTGGTTAAACTATTACGAGCAGTACTTC
size: .; D: TRBD1; J: TRBJ2-7; V: TRBV28; CDR3: CASSTGDPYEQYF; DNA: TGTGCCAGCAGCACAGGGGACCCCTACGAGCAGTACTTC
size: once; D: .; J: TRBJ1-6; V: TRBV19; CDR3: CASTRASDSYNSPLHF; DNA: TGTGCCAGTACGCGGGCATCGGACTCCTATAATTCACCCCTCCACTTT
size: .; D: .; J: TRBJ2-2; V: TRBV6-5; CDR3: CASRRTGGGTGELFF; DNA: TGTGCCAGCAGGAGAACGGGGGGCGGCACCGGGGAGCTGTTTTTT
size: .; D: .; J: TRBJ1-5; V: TRBV5-4; CDR3: CASSLDPAGQPQHF; DNA: TGTGCCAGCAGCCTAGACCCGGCGGGGCAGCCCCAGCATTTT
size: .; D: TRBD1; J: TRBJ2-7; V: TRBV7-9; CDR3: CASSVDRAYEQYF; DNA: TGTGCCAGCAGCGTCGACAGGGCCTACGAGCAGTACTTC
size: .; D: .; J: TRBJ1-3; V: TRBV7-9; CDR3: CASSPSGGSGNTIYF; DNA: TGTGCCAGCAGCCCATCTGGGGGCTCCGGAAACACCATATATTTT
size: few; D: .; J: TRBJ1-3; V: TRBV13; CDR3: CASKVEGKRNTIYF; DNA: TGTGCCAGCAAAGTGGAGGGCAAAAGAAACACCATATATTTT
size: .; D: .; J: TRBJ1-1; V: TRBV2; CDR3: CASRDRGPMNTEAFF; DNA: TGTGCCAGCAGAGACCGGGGTCCCATGAACACTGAAGCTTTCTTT
size: .; D: TRBD1; J: TRBJ2-3; V: TRBV7-9; CDR3: CATWDSTSTDTQYF; DNA: TGTGCCACCTGGGACAGCACTTCTACAGATACGCAGTATTTT
size: .; D: TRBD2; J: TRBJ2-1; V: TRBV30; CDR3: CAWRPLAGGPDEQFF; DNA: TGTGCCTGGAGGCCCCTAGCGGGAGGGCCGGATGAGCAGTTCTTC
size: .; D: TRBD2; J: TRBJ2-7; V: TRBV2; CDR3: CASSALSGPSYEQYF; DNA: TGTGCCAGCAGTGCCCTTAGCGGGCCTAGCTACGAGCAGTACTTC
size: once; D: .; J: TRBJ1-2; V: TRBV29-1; CDR3: CSVENIHYDYGYTF; DNA: TGCAGCGTTGAAAACATACACTACGACTATGGCTACACCTTC
size: .; D: .; J: TRBJ1-4; V: TRBV10-3; CDR3: CAISDSTGTNEKLFF; DNA: TGTGCCATCAGTGACTCTACCGGGACAAATGAAAAACTGTTTTTT
size: .; D: .; J: TRBJ2-7; V: TRBV5-1; CDR3: CASRPGTYPYEQYF; DNA: TGCGCCAGCAGACCCGGGACATATCCCTACGAGCAGTACTTC
size: .; D: TRBD1; J: TRBJ2-1; V: TRBV2; CDR3: CASRDLQGAYNEQFF; DNA: TGTGCCAGCAGAGATTTACAGGGGGCCTACAATGAGCAGTTCTTC
size: .; D: .; J: TRBJ2-7; V: TRBV7-6; CDR3: CASSASGRLLEQYF; DNA: TGTGCCAGCAGCGCCAGCGGGCGTCTCCTCGAGCAGTACTTC
size: few; D: TRBD1; J: TRBJ2-6; V: TRBV2; CDR3: CASIPGQGWSGANVLTF; DNA: TGTGCCAGCATCCCGGGACAGGGTTGGTCTGGGGCCAACGTCCTGACTTTC
size: .; D: TRBD2; J: TRBJ2-1; V: TRBV4-3; CDR3: CASSQVLAGSYEQFF; DNA: TGCGCCAGCAGCCAAGTACTAGCGGGTAGCTATGAGCAGTTCTTC
size: .; D: .; J: TRBJ2-5; V: TRBV5-1; CDR3: CASSPTTSIFGQTQYF; DNA: TGCGCCAGCAGCCCAACTACTAGTATCTTCGGCCAGACCCAGTACTTC
size: .; D: .; J: TRBJ2-5; V: TRBV11-1; CDR3: CASSLNSQETQYF; DNA: TGTGCCAGCAGCTTAAACAGCCAAGAGACCCAGTACTTC
size: .; D: .; J: TRBJ2-1; V: TRBV5-6; CDR3: CASSSTVGGRGEQFF; DNA: TGTGCCAGCAGCTCCACAGTAGGGGGACGAGGTGAGCAGTTCTTC
size: .; D: TRBD1; J: TRBJ1-2; V: TRBV27; CDR3: CASSGDRDGYTF; DNA: TGTGCCAGCAGTGGGGACAGGGATGGCTACACCTTC
size: .; D: .; J: TRBJ1-1; V: TRBV6-5; CDR3: CASSRDLGGTEAFF; DNA: TGTGCCAGCAGTCGTGACCTAGGGGGCACTGAAGCTTTCTTT
size: once; D: .; J: TRBJ1-2; V: TRBV2; CDR3: CASSGAPRDYGYTF; DNA: TGTGCCAGCAGTGGGGCTCCGAGGGACTATGGCTACACCTTC
size: .; D: .; J: TRBJ1-1; V: TRBV6-1; CDR3: CASSALTTGVTEAFF; DNA: TGTGCCAGCAGTGCCCTAACCACAGGAGTCACTGAAGCTTTCTTT
size: .; D: .; J: TRBJ2-7; V: TRBV15; CDR3: CATSRDLLRSEQYF; DNA: TGTGCCACCAGCAGAGACCTCCTACGAAGCGAGCAGTACTTC
size: .; D: .; J: TRBJ2-3; V: TRBV10-1; CDR3: CASSESWPDTQYF; DNA: TGCGCCAGCAGTGAGTCATGGCCAGATACGCAGTATTTT
size: once; D: .; J: TRBJ2-7; V: TRBV5-1; CDR3: CASRNTGRYEQYF; DNA: TGCGCCAGCAGAAATACAGGGCGGTACGAGCAGTACTTC
size: .; D: TRBD1; J: TRBJ2-5; V: TRBV7-8; CDR3: CASSFAGTGYQETQYF; DNA: TGTGCCAGCAGCTTCGCCGGGACAGGGTACCAAGAGACCCAGTACTTC
size: .; D: TRBD2; J: TRBJ2-2; V: TRBV7-7; CDR3: CASSSSGLAGAGELFF; DNA: TGTGCTAGCAGCTCCTCCGGACTAGCGGGAGCCGGGGAGCTGTTTTTT
size: .; D: .; J: TRBJ2-5; V: TRBV29-1; CDR3: CSVELRRQETQYF; DNA: TGCAGCGTTGAACTGCGGAGGCAAGAGACCCAGTACTTC
size: .; D: .; J: TRBJ2-7; V: TRBV6-5; CDR3: CASSRSSGPYEQYF; DNA: TGTGCCAGCAGTCGTAGCTCAGGGCCCTACGAGCAGTACTTC
size: .; D: .; J: TRBJ1-6; V: TRBV4-3; CDR3: CASSQGAQDNSPLHF; DNA: TGCGCCAGCAGCCAAGGGGCACAAGATAATTCACCCCTCCACTTT
size: .; D: TRBD1; J: TRBJ2-7; V: TRBV2; CDR3: CATKEGTGGDYEQYF; DNA: TGTGCCACCAAAGAGGGGACAGGGGGCGACTACGAGCAGTACTTC
size: .; D: .; J: TRBJ1-5; V: TRBV25-1; CDR3: CASSEFSGPQHF; DNA: TGTGCCAGCAGTGAATTCTCCGGGCCCCAGCATTTT
size: .; D: .; J: TRBJ2-5; V: TRBV12-2; CDR3: CASRPGWETQYF; DNA: TGTGCAAGTCGCCCGGGGTGGGAGACCCAGTACTTC